This TCR beta chain appears in the sequencing data of a study of identifying expanded T cells in peripheral blood. Study-level points and caveats: Across healthy donors, higher total template counts meant significantly greater roughly two-week count variance. Over around two and four weeks, about 17 and 20 clones changed, versus around 1.3 between replicates.

Only in-frame clones appear in the TCRdb table, and some are missing; sequencing was by immunoSEQ multiplex PCR. The table records some 81,000 clones, just under 85% of them present only once. Trimming shortened V by 7 bases and J by 9 bases, and 25 bases separated the two germline ends. CDR1 is MDHEN, CDR2 SYDVKM, per germline. There are 16 residues in the CDR3. In the case of this clone: Antigen: not known.

The TCR was taken from a person aged 18-70 years in good health. The specimen sequenced was blood. The genes are TRBV28 and TRBJ2-1, with a possible D match to TRBD2 (6 bases). Here the CDR3 reads CASNEPRGGQVGEQFF. The CDR3 DNA sequence: TGTGCCAGCAATGAACCCCGCGGAGGGCAGGTGGGTGAGCAGTTCTTC.